This TCR beta chain is from a study of control samples from healthy donors and cancer patients. This table comes from immunoSEQ multiplex PCR, and its TCRdb copy is limited to in-frame clones, with some not included. The table lists around 50,000 clones, about 92% of them singletons. This clone was observed a few times. In germline, CDR1 is SGHRS, CDR2 YFSETQ. The V end was cut by 4 bases, the J end by 8 bases, with 22 bases between. This CDR3 has 16 residues. This TCR was sampled from a man aged 35-49 years with colorectal cancer. V and J are TRBV5-1 and TRBJ2-1; unclear D gene. Sequencing used PBMCs. This chain's CDR3 is CASSQRLRTVNHEQFF. The CDR3 nucleotides read TGCGCCAGCAGCCAACGGCTTCGGACGGTCAACCATGAGCAGTTCTTC.